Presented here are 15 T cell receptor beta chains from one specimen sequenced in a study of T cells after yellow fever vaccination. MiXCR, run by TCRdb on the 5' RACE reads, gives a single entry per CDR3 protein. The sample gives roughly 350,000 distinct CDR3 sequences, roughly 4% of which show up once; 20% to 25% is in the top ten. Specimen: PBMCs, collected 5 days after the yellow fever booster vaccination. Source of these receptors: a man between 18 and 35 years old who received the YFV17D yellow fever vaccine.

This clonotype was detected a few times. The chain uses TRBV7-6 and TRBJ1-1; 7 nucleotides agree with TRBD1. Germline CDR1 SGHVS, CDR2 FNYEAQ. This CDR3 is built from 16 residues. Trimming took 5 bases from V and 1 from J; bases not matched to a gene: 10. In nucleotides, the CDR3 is TGTGCCAGCAGCGATACAGGGGTAAAAGCGAACACTGAAGCTTTCTTT. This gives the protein CASSDTGVKANTEAFF. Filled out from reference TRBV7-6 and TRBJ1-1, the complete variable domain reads GAGVSQSPRYKVTKRGQDVALRCDPISGHVSLYWYRQALGQGPEFLTYFNYEAQQDKSGLPNDRFSAERPEGSISTLTIQRTEQRDSAMYRCASSDTGVKANTEAFFGQGTRLTVV.

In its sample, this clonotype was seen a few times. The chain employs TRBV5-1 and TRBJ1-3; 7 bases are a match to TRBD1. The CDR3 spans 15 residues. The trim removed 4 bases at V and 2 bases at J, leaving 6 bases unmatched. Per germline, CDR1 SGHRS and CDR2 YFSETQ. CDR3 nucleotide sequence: TGCGCCAGCAGCGAGAGCAGGGGGACTGGAAACACCATATATTTT. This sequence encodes CASSESRGTGNTIYF.

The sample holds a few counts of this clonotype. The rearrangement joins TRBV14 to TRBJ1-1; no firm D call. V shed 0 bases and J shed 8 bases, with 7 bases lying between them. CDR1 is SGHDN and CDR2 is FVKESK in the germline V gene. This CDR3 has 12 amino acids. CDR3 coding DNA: TGTGCCAGCAGCCAAGATAAACGGGAAGCTTTCTTT. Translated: CASSQDKREAFF.

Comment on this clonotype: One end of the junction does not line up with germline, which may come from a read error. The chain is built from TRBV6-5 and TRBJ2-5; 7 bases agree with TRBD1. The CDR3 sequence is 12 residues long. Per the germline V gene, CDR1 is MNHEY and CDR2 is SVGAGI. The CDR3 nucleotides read TGTGCCAGCAGTCTGACAGGGTACCCAACATTCTTC. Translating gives CASSLTGYPTFF.

The CDR3 spells CASSQDGRGSQETQYF. CDR3 bases: TGCGCCAGCAGCCAAGATGGGCGGGGGAGCCAAGAGACCCAGTACTTC. The chain links TRBV4-1 to TRBJ2-5; 7 bases are shared with TRBD2. Trimming cost V 0 bases and J 1 base; bases outside gene matches: 5. The CDR3 runs 16 residues. Looked up from germline, CDR1 is MGHRA and CDR2 is YSYEKL.

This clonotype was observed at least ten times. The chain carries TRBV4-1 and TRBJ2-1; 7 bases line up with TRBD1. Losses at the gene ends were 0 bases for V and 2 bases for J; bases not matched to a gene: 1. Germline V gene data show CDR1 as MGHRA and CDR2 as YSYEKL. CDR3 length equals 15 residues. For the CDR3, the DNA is TGCGCCAGCAGCCAAGAGACAGGGACCTACAATGAGCAGTTCTTC. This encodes CASSQETGTYNEQFF.

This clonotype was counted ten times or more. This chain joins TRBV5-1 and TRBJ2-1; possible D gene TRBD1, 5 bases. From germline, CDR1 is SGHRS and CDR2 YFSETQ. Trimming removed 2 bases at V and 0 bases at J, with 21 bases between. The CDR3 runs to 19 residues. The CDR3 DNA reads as TGCGCCAGCAGCTTTCCTGCCCGCAACAGGTCCCGCTCCTACAATGAGCAGTTCTTC. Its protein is CASSFPARNRSRSYNEQFF.

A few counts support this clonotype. CDR3 sequence: CASSVGGGVSYEQYF. DNA of the CDR3: TGTGCCAGCAGCGTGGGCGGGGGTGTCTCCTACGAGCAGTACTTC. The V call is TRBV9, the J call TRBJ2-7; TRBD2 aligns across 7 bases. The CDR3 consists of 15 residues. V shed 2 bases and J 0 bases; nucleotides not matched to a gene: 5. The germline V gene has CDR1 SGDLS and CDR2 YYNGEE.

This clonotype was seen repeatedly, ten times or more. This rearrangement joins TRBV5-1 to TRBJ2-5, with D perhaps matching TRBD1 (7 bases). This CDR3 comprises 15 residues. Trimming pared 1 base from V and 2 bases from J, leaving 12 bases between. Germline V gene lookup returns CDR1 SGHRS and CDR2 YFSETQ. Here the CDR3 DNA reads TGCGCCAGCAGCTTGTCAGGGGGGTGGCAAGAGACCCAGTACTTC. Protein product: CASSLSGGWQETQYF.

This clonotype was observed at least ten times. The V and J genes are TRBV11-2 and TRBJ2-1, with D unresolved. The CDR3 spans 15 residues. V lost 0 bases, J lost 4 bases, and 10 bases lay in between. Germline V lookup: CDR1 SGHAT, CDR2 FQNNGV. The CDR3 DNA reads TGTGCCAGCAGCTTAGATCGATTGCAGTACAATGAGCAGTTCTTC. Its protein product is CASSLDRLQYNEQFF. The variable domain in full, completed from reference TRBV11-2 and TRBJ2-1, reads EAGVAQSPRYKIIEKRQSVAFWCNPISGHATLYWYQQILGQGPKLLIQFQNNGVVDDSQLPKDRFSAERLKGVDSTLKIQPAKLEDSAVYLCASSLDRLQYNEQFFGPGTRLTVL.

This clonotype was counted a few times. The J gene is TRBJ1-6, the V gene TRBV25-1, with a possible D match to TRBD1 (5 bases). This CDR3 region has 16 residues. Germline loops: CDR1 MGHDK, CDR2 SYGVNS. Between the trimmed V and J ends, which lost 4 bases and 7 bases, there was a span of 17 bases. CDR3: CASSAYSGRRNSPLHF. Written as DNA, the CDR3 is TGTGCCAGCAGTGCATATTCGGGACGGCGCAATTCACCCCTCCACTTT.

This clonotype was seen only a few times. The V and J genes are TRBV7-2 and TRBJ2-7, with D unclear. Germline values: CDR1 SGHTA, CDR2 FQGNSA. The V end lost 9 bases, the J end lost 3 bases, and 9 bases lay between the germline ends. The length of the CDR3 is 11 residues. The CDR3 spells CASGDHYEQYV. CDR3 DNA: TGTGCCAGTGGGGATCACTACGAGCAGTACGTC.

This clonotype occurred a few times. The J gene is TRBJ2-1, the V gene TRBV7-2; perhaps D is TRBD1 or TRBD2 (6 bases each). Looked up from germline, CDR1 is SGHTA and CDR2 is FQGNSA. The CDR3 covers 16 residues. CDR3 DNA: TGTGCAAAAAGCAGCGGGCCCCCGGGGGCGCCGGGTGAGCAGTTCTTC. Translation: CAKSSGPPGAPGEQFF.

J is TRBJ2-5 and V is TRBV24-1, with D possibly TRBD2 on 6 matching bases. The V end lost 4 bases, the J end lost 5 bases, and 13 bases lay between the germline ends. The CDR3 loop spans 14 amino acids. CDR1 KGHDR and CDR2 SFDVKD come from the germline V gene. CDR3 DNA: TGTGCCACCAGTGAACGGGGACTTCGGGAGACCCAGTACTTC. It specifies CATSERGLRETQYF.

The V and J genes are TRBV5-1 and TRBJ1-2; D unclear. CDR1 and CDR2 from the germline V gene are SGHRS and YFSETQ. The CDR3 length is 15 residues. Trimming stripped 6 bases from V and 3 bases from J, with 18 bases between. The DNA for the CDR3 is TGCGCCAGCAACAGAAACAGCCAGCCCGACTATGGCTACACCTTC. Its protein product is CASNRNSQPDYGYTF.